This T cell receptor (beta chain) was profiled in a study of Ad26.COV2.S vaccination and SARS-CoV-2 variants. Study at large: Intramuscularly, Ad26.COV2.S was given either once or twice, 56 days apart. Findings of the study overall: The placebo group had lower spike-specific TCR breadth than the vaccine recipients did.

The table came from immunoSEQ multiplex PCR; TCRdb's copy has only in-frame clones and leaves some out. The sample shows over 400,000 clones, about 90% of them seen only once. About this clone itself: Its specificity is unknown.

CDR3 length equals 14 residues. V dropped 4 bases and J dropped 0; count of bases not matched to a gene: 2. Germline V gives CDR1 GTSNPN, CDR2 SVGIG (reference sequence). Noted treatment: roughly 19 received Ad26.COV2.S at low or high dose, single or two shots; several received placebo; per-sample allocation not given. Sampling happened 63 days after the first vaccine or placebo injection. The chain combines TRBV30 with TRBJ2-3; 9 positions agree with TRBD1. Specimen: peripheral blood, collected in a trial of Ad26.COV2.S vaccine versus placebo. This TCR came from a person aged 18-65 years who received the Ad26.COV2.S COVID-19 vaccine or a placebo. CDR3 residues: CAWNRGQSTDTQYF. The CDR3 bases are TGTGCCTGGAACAGGGGGCAAAGCACAGATACGCAGTATTTT.